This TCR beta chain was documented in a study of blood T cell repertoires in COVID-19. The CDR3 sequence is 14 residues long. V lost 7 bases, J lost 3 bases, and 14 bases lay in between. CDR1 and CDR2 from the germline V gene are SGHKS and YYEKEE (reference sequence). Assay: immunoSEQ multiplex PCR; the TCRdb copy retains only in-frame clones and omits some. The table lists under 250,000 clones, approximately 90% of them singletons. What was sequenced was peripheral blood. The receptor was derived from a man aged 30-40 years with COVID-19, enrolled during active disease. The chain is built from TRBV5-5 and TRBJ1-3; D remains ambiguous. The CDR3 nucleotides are TGTGCCAGCTGCCTATCGGGTAGTGGAAACACCATATATTTT. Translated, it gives CASCLSGSGNTIYF.